This passage covers 15 T cell receptor beta chains from one sample sequenced in a study of T cell responses to AZD1222 COVID-19 vaccine. Using immunoSEQ multiplex PCR, the repertoire was profiled, and TCRdb retains in-frame clones only, with some absent. The table includes 140,000 to 150,000 clones, around nine tenths detected once. Here the sequenced sample was peripheral blood, taken on day 0 of AZD1222 vaccination. Receptors were obtained from an adult in good health.

V is TRBV30 and J is TRBJ1-2; tentatively, D is TRBD1 (5 bases). Germline V gene data show CDR1 as GTSNPN and CDR2 as SVGIG (reference sequence). The CDR3 sequence is 13 residues long. The ends were cut back, 3 bases at V and 10 bases at J, with 18 bases in the middle. The CDR3 bases are TGTGCCTGGAGCCTGAAGGGGCTTAGAGACTACACCTTC. It encodes CAWSLKGLRDYTF.

The CDR3 nucleotides read TGCAGTGCTAGTTCAGGACGGGCGCGGGGAAACACCATATATTTT. This sequence encodes CSASSGRARGNTIYF. V and J are TRBV20-1 and TRBJ1-3; D is ambiguous. V was cut by 3 bases and J by 4 bases, with 16 bases left in between. The CDR3 covers 15 residues. Germline CDR1 is DFQATT and CDR2 is SNEGSKA (reference sequence).

The V gene is TRBV19, the J gene TRBJ1-2; 7 bases are a match to TRBD1. V was pared by 5 bases and J by 5 bases, with 23 bases of the junction left unmatched. Germline-derived CDR1 and CDR2 are LNHDA and SQIVND (reference sequence). The CDR3 consists of 19 residues. The CDR3 spells CASSPGTVGLGRFSYGYTF. The CDR3 nucleotides are TGTGCCAGTAGTCCCGGGACAGTGGGACTAGGGAGATTTTCGTATGGCTACACCTTC.

The V and J genes are TRBV15 and TRBJ1-5, with D perhaps TRBD1 (6 bases). This CDR3 is 16 amino acids long. Trimming removed 2 bases at V and 4 bases at J, with 15 bases between. CDR1 and CDR2 (germline): LNHNV, YYDKDF (reference sequence). This CDR3 is CATSRLGGAPNQPQHF. In DNA, the CDR3 is TGTGCCACCAGCAGACTGGGGGGCGCCCCGAATCAGCCCCAGCATTTT.

The chain links TRBV10-3 to TRBJ2-2; 9 bases map to TRBD2. The CDR3 extends over 13 amino acids. The V gene's germline CDR1 is ENHRY and CDR2 SYGVKD. V was clipped by 6 bases and J by 6 bases; unmatched bases: 2. CDR3 bases: TGTGCCATCAGCGGACTAGCGTCCGGGGAGCTGTTTTTT. Its protein is CAISGLASGELFF.

V usage is TRBV2 and J usage is TRBJ2-5; D is possibly TRBD1 or TRBD2 (7 bases each). Deletions cut 4 bases from V and 4 bases from J, with 19 bases between. The CDR3 covers 16 residues. In germline, CDR1 is SNHLY, CDR2 FYNNEI. CDR3 nucleotide sequence: TGTGCCAGCAGTGGCCCCCCAGGGGGGGTGGGAGAGACCCAGTACTTC. The encoded protein is CASSGPPGGVGETQYF.

Only one count was recorded for this clone. The CDR3 loop reads CASSQERNEQFF. The CDR3 DNA is TGCGCCAGCAGCCAAGAAAGAAATGAGCAGTTCTTC. The chain is built from TRBV4-1 and TRBJ2-1; D is uncertain. The CDR3 runs to 12 residues. Germline V CDR1 and CDR2: MGHRA, YSYEKL. The V gene lost 0 bases and the J gene lost 7 bases, with 4 bases spanning the gap.

The chain couples TRBV7-3 to TRBJ2-5; D is unclear. V lost 0 bases and J lost 5, with 13 bases in between. The germline V gene has CDR1 SGHTA and CDR2 FQGTGA. The CDR3 is made up of 15 amino acids. Written as DNA, the CDR3 is TGTGCCAGCAGCTTAACGTACCGATCGGGTGAGACCCAGTACTTC. This translates into CASSLTYRSGETQYF.

V gene TRBV6-1 combines with J gene TRBJ2-6; 7 bases fit TRBD2. The CDR3 is made up of 17 amino acids. V shed 4 bases and J 0 bases; nucleotides not matched to a gene: 6. Germline V CDR1 and CDR2: MNHNS, SASEGT. The CDR3 loop reads CASSGPSGNSGANVLTF. Written as DNA, the CDR3 is TGTGCCAGCAGTGGCCCTAGCGGTAACTCTGGGGCCAACGTCCTGACTTTC.

The chain couples TRBV25-1 to TRBJ2-5; D is unclear. Germline CDR1 MGHDK, CDR2 SYGVNS. The CDR3 consists of 13 residues. The V end lost 5 bases, the J end lost 5 bases, and 12 bases lay between the germline ends. CDR3 protein: CASSFLGFETQYF. The CDR3 region has the DNA TGTGCCAGCAGTTTCTTAGGTTTCGAGACCCAGTACTTC. The full variable domain, in which reference TRBV25-1 and TRBJ2-5 provide the parts outside the CDR3, is EADIYQTPRYLVIGTGKKITLECSQTMGHDKMYWYQQDPGMELHLIHYSYGVNSTEKGDLSSESTVSRIRTEHFPLTLESARPSHTSQYLCASSFLGFETQYFGPGTRLLVL.

The chain combines TRBV6-1 with TRBJ2-7; 9 positions agree with TRBD1. The V gene's germline CDR1 is MNHNS and CDR2 SASEGT. CDR3 size: 14 residues. The V gene end was trimmed by 5 bases and the J gene end by 4 bases; junction bases not matched to a gene: 6. CDR3 coding DNA: TGTGCCAGCAGTTCCGGGACAGGGAGGTACGAGCAGTACTTC. Translation: CASSSGTGRYEQYF.

Remarks on this clone: One end of the junction does not line up with germline, which may come from a read error. The chain links TRBV29-1 to TRBJ1-1; D is unresolved. The CDR3 has 14 amino acids. Per germline, CDR1 SQVTM and CDR2 ANQGSEA. The DNA for the CDR3 is TGCAGCGTGGCAAGGTCGGGGATGAAAACTGAAGCTTTCTTT. Translation gives CSVARSGMKTEAFF.

The genes are TRBV19 and TRBJ2-7; 7 positions match TRBD1. The CDR3 totals 14 residues. The germline gives CDR1 LNHDA, CDR2 SQIVND (reference sequence). V lost 5 bases, J lost 2 bases, and 6 bases stayed unmatched. This CDR3 is CASSFSGTAYEQYF. CDR3 nucleotides: TGTGCCAGTAGTTTTTCCGGGACAGCCTACGAGCAGTACTTC.

The chain joins TRBV19 to TRBJ1-5; a weak D match, TRBD1 (5 bases). V was clipped by 3 bases and J by 0 bases, with 12 bases between them. This CDR3 has 16 amino acids. From germline, CDR1 is LNHDA and CDR2 SQIVND (reference sequence). The CDR3 spells CASSIPGGYSNQPQHF. In nucleotides, the CDR3 is TGTGCCAGTAGTATCCCGGGGGGGTATAGCAATCAGCCCCAGCATTTT. Full variable domain (rest looked up from reference TRBV19 and TRBJ1-5): DGGITQSPKYLFRKEGQNVTLSCEQNLNHDAMYWYRQDPGQGLRLIYYSQIVNDFQKGDIAEGYSVSREKKESFPLTVTSAQKNPTAFYLCASSIPGGYSNQPQHFGDGTRLSIL.

This sequence joins TRBV6-1 and TRBJ2-7; D possibly corresponds to TRBD1 (5 bases). Germline V lookup: CDR1 MNHNS, CDR2 SASEGT. The CDR3 spans 14 residues. The V end was cut by 3 bases, the J end by 2 bases, with 11 bases between. As DNA, the CDR3 is TGTGCCAGCAGTGACCAAGGGGCAGCCTACGAGCAGTACTTC. This translates into CASSDQGAAYEQYF.